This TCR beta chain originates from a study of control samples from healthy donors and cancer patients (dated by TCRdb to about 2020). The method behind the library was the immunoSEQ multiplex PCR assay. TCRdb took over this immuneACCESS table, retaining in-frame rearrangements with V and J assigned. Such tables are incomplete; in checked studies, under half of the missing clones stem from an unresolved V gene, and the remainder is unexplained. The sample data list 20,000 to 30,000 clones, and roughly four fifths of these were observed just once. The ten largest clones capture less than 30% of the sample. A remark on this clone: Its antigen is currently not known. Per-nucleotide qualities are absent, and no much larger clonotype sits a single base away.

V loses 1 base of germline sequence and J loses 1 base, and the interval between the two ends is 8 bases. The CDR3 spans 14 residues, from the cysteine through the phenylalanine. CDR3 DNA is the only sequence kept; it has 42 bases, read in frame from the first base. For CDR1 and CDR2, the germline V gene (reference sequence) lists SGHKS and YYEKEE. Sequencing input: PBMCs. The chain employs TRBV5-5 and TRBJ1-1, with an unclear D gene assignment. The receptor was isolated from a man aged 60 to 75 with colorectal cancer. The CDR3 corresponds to CASSLRRENTEAFF. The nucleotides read TGTGCCAGCAGCTTGAGAAGGGAGAACACTGAAGCTTTCTTT.